This T cell receptor (beta chain) originates from a study of shared clonotypes between healthy human individuals. Data came from immunoSEQ multiplex PCR; TCRdb stores just in-frame clones and leaves some out. The sample holds 800,000 or so clones, approximately 97% seen once. Trimming left V 6 bases short and J 3 bases short, with 13 bases between. This CDR3 spans 13 amino acids. In germline, CDR1 is SGHRS, CDR2 YFSETQ. CD8 cells classed as naive were CD45RO-negative and positively selected for CCR7, excluding terminally differentiated effector memory CD45RA+ cells. Sequencing was done on a sample of naive CD8+ T cells sorted from blood. The chain links TRBV5-1 to TRBJ2-7; D could derive from TRBD1 or TRBD2 (5 bases each). The source of this sequence is a man in his thirties or forties in good health. In DNA form, the CDR3 reads TGCGCCAGCAAAGTCGGGGCTTACTACGAGCAGTACTTC. Protein product: CASKVGAYYEQYF. Full variable domain (missing parts from reference TRBV5-1 and TRBJ2-7): KAGVTQTPRYLIKTRGQQVTLSCSPISGHRSVSWYQQTPGQGLQFLFEYFSETQRNKGNFPGRFSGRQFSNSRSEMNVSTLELGDSALYLCASKVGAYYEQYFGPGTRLTVT.